The source of this T cell receptor beta chain is a study of OX40 agonist ivuxolimab in advanced cancers. Whole-study findings and limits: With doses of 0.1 to 3.0 mg/kg, CD4+ and CD8+ blood T cells had undergone clonal expansion by week 6.

Enrollment shut out patients with autoimmune disease history or systemic immunosuppression. Regarding this clone: What it binds is unknown.

Per germline, CDR1 MNHEY and CDR2 SMNVEV (reference sequence). The ends were cut back, 7 bases at V and 6 bases at J, with 16 bases in the middle. There are 14 residues in the CDR3. TCRdb keeps only in-frame clones here, not all; method: immunoSEQ multiplex PCR. The repertoire consists of 25,000 to 30,000 clones, with roughly 80% occurring once and the leading ten covering about 26%. The chain employs TRBV27 and TRBJ1-5; D gene unclear. The sequencing here drew on CD4+ or CD8+ T cells sorted from blood, taken in a trial of the OX40 agonist ivuxolimab. This clonotype originated in an adult with an advanced solid tumor such as melanoma, head and neck, liver or kidney cancer. The CDR3 loop reads CASTPGRRVQPQHF. In nucleotides, the CDR3 is TGTGCCAGCACCCCAGGCAGGAGGGTTCAGCCCCAGCATTTT.